These 10 T cell receptor beta chains were sequenced from one sample in a study of shared clonotypes between healthy human individuals. Generated by immunoSEQ multiplex PCR, the TCRdb table keeps only in-frame clones and is missing some. The table lists roughly 2.2 million clones, around 92% of them singletons. The sequenced sample consisted of naive CD4+ T cells from PBMCs. Subset of the sample: CD45RA+ positively selected. The receptors here all came from a man between 18 and 35 years old in good health. Some clones in this sample may be carry-over from other donors' samples.

The V and J genes are TRBV5-6 and TRBJ2-2; D could derive from TRBD1 or TRBD2 (5 bases each). CDR3 length: 15 amino acids. Trimming stripped 3 bases from V and 4 bases from J, with 13 bases between. Germline CDR1 reads SGHDT; CDR2 reads YYEEEE. The CDR3 DNA sequence: TGTGCCAGCAGCTGGGGGATCGGGATCACCGGGGAGCTGTTTTTT. Translated, it gives CASSWGIGITGELFF.

The chain couples TRBV2 to TRBJ2-3; D is uncertain. V lost 4 bases and J lost 0, with 8 bases in between. Germline CDR1 is SNHLY and CDR2 is FYNNEI. CDR3 length equals 14 residues. The CDR3 loop is CASSGATSTDTQYF. For the CDR3, the DNA is TGTGCCAGCAGTGGAGCCACTAGCACAGATACGCAGTATTTT.

This sequence joins TRBV9 and TRBJ2-5, with 14 positions matching TRBD2. This CDR3 has 17 residues. The V gene end was trimmed by 4 bases and the J gene end by 2 bases; junction bases not matched to a gene: 7. Per the germline V gene, CDR1 is SGDLS and CDR2 is YYNGEE. The CDR3 reads CASSFRLAGGMQETQYF. DNA of the CDR3: TGTGCCAGCAGCTTCCGACTAGCGGGAGGGATGCAAGAGACCCAGTACTTC. Supplemented by reference TRBV9 and TRBJ2-5, the full variable domain reads DSGVTQTPKHLITATGQRVTLRCSPRSGDLSVYWYQQSLDQGLQFLIQYYNGEERAKGNILERFSAQQFPDLHSELNLSSLELGDSALYFCASSFRLAGGMQETQYFGPGTRLLVL.

About this clone: Within the sample, other DNA sequences also encode this same CDR3. This chain joins TRBV7-9 and TRBJ1-4, with a tentative D call TRBD1 (6 bases). This CDR3 has 14 residues. Trimming took off 2 bases at V and 5 bases at J, with 9 bases between the two ends. Per germline, CDR1 SEHNR and CDR2 FQNEAQ (reference sequence). As DNA, the CDR3 is TGTGCCAGCAGCTTACAGGGGACAAATGAAAAACTGTTTTTT. Its translation is CASSLQGTNEKLFF.

This chain joins TRBV7-9 and TRBJ2-3; maybe TRBD1 (6 bases). V lost 6 bases and J 2 bases, leaving 18 bases between the germline ends. The germline V gene encodes CDR1 SEHNR and CDR2 FQNEAQ (reference sequence). The CDR3 spans 16 residues. The DNA of the CDR3 is TGTGCCAGCAGACGTGGGGACATCCACCTCACAGATACGCAGTATTTT. Protein product: CASRRGDIHLTDTQYF.

Of note for this clone: Other DNA sequences in this sample translate to the same CDR3. This sequence joins TRBV11-3 and TRBJ1-1; D gene ambiguous. The germline gives CDR1 SGHNT, CDR2 YENEEA. Between the trimmed V and J ends, which lost 1 base and 1 base, there was a span of 4 bases. The CDR3 extends over 13 amino acids. The CDR3 DNA is TGTGCCAGCAGCTTAGTTGGGAACACTGAAGCTTTCTTT. Translated, it gives CASSLVGNTEAFF.

The chain is built from TRBV6-6 and TRBJ2-3; D is undetermined. Germline V gene data show CDR1 as MNHNY and CDR2 as SVGAGI (reference sequence). V dropped 4 bases and J dropped 0 bases, with 5 bases sitting between them. The CDR3 consists of 13 residues. The CDR3 coding sequence is TGTGCCAGCAGTTCACCAAGCACAGATACGCAGTATTTT. This encodes CASSSPSTDTQYF.

The genes are TRBV7-9 and TRBJ2-5; D possibly corresponds to TRBD1 (6 bases). CDR3 length equals 14 residues. Per the germline V gene, CDR1 is SEHNR and CDR2 is FQNEAQ (reference sequence). Trimming took 3 bases from V and 2 from J, leaving 10 bases between them. CDR3 coding DNA: TGTGCCAGCAGCTTCGGACAGCCACAAGAGACCCAGTACTTC. It specifies CASSFGQPQETQYF. Full variable domain (missing parts from reference TRBV7-9 and TRBJ2-5): DTGVSQNPRHKITKRGQNVTFRCDPISEHNRLYWYRQTLGQGPEFLTYFQNEAQLEKSRLLSDRFSAERPKGSFSTLEIQRTEQGDSAMYLCASSFGQPQETQYFGPGTRLLVL.

V is TRBV4-1 and J is TRBJ2-7; 12 nucleotides match TRBD2. With 3 bases clipped from V and 2 bases from J, the junction kept 14 bases outside the gene matches. Germline V gene lookup returns CDR1 MGHRA and CDR2 YSYEKL. CDR3 length: 19 residues. The CDR3 DNA follows: TGCGCCAGCAGCCATTGGACTAGCGGGAAGGGAAGGGGGACCTACGAGCAGTACTTC. Its protein is CASSHWTSGKGRGTYEQYF.

This chain uses TRBV29-1 with TRBJ2-7; TRBD2 matches at 8 bases. V shed 5 bases, J shed 4 bases, and the junction held 13 bases outside the gene matches. Looked up from germline, CDR1 is SQVTM and CDR2 is ANQGSEA. CDR3 length equals 15 residues. The CDR3 DNA follows: TGCAGCGTTCTAGGCTTAGGGACTAGTGGTTACGAGCAGTACTTC. Protein: CSVLGLGTSGYEQYF.